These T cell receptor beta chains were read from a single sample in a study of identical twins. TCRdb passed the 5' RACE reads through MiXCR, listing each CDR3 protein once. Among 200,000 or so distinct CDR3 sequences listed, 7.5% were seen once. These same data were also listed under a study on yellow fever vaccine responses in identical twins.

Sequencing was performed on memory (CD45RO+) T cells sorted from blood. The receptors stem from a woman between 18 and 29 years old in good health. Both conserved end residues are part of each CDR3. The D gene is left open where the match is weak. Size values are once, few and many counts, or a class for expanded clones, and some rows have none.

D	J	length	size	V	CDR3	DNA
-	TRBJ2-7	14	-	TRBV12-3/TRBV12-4	CASSSQRGGYKQYF	TGTGCCAGCAGTTCCCAACGAGGAGGGTATAAGCAGTACTTC
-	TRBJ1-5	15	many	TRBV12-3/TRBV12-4	CASRPRGSSNQPQHF	TGTGCCAGCAGACCCAGGGGAAGTTCCAATCAGCCCCAGCATTTT
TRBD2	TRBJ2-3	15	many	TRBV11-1	CASCPAGGPTDTQYF	TGTGCCAGCTGTCCAGCGGGGGGGCCCACAGATACGCAGTATTTT
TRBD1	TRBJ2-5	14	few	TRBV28	CASRRTGGWETQYF	TGTGCCAGCAGGAGAACAGGGGGTTGGGAGACCCAGTACTTC
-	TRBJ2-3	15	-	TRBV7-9	CASSSPWVDTDTQYF	TGTGCCAGCAGCTCCCCCTGGGTCGACACAGATACGCAGTATTTT
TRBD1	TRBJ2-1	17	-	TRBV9	CASSVWDRGPSINEQFF	TGTGCCAGCAGCGTATGGGACAGGGGGCCGAGTATAAATGAGCAGTTCTTC
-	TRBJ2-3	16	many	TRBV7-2	CASSSTGRSGTDTQYF	TGTGCCAGCAGCTCGACAGGGAGGTCGGGGACAGATACGCAGTATTTT
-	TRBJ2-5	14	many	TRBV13	CASSLKQGQETQYF	TGTGCCAGCAGCTTAAAACAGGGACAAGAGACCCAGTACTTC
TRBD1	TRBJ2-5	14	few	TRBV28	CASNQLGTGETQYF	TGTGCCAGCAATCAACTCGGGACAGGGGAGACCCAGTACTTC
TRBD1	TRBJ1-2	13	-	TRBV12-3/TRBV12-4	CASSSGGGYGYTF	TGTGCCAGCAGTTCAGGGGGGGGCTATGGCTACACCTTC
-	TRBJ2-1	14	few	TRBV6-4	CASSEGRGDNEQFF	TGTGCCAGCAGTGAGGGCCGGGGAGACAATGAGCAGTTCTTC
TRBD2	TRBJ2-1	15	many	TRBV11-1	CASSQGLAGDNEQFF	TGTGCCAGCAGCCAAGGACTAGCGGGAGACAATGAGCAGTTCTTC
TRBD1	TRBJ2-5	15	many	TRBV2	CASPRDRGKRETQYF	TGTGCCAGCCCACGGGACAGGGGTAAAAGAGAGACCCAGTACTTC
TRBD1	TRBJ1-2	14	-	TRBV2	CASSKRDSSYGYTF	TGTGCCAGCAGCAAAAGGGACAGCTCCTATGGCTACACCTTC
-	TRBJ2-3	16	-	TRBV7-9	CASSYRVAGSTDTQYF	TGTGCCAGCAGCTACAGGGTGGCGGGTAGCACAGATACGCAGTATTTT
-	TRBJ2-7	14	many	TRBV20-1	CSAIQLTAAYEQYF	TGCAGTGCAATCCAACTGACAGCAGCCTACGAGCAGTACTTC